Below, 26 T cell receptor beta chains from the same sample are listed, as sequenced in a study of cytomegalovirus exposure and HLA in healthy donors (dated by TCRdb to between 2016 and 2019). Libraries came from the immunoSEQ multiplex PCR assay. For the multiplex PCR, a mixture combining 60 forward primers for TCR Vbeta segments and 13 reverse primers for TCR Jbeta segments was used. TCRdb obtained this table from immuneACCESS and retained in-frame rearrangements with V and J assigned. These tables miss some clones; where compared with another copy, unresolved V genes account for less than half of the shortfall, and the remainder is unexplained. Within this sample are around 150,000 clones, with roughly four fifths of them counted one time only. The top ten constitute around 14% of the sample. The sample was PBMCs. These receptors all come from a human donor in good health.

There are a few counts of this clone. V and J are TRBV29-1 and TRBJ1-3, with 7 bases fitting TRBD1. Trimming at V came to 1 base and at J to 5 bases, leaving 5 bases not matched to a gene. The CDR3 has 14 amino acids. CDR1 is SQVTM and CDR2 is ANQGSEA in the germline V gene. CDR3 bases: TGCAGCGTTGAAGTGGGGGACAGAAGAAACACCATATATTTT. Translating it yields CSVEVGDRRNTIYF.

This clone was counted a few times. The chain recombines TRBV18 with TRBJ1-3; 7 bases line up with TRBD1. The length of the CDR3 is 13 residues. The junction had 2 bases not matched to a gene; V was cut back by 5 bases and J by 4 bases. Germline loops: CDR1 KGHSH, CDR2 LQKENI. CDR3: CASSSGQGNTIYF. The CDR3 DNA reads TGTGCCAGCTCATCGGGACAGGGAAACACCATATATTTT.

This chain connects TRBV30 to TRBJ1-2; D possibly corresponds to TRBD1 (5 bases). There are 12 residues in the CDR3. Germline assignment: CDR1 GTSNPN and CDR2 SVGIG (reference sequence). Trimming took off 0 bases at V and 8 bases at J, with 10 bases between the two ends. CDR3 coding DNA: TGTGCCTGGAGTGTCGGACACTTGGGCTACACCTTC. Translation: CAWSVGHLGYTF.

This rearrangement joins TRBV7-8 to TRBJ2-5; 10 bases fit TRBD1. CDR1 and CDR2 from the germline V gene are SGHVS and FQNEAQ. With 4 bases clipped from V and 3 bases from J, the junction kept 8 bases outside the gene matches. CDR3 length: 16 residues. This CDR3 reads CASSSTGGALEETQYF. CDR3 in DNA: TGTGCCAGCAGCTCGACAGGGGGCGCTTTGGAAGAGACCCAGTACTTC.

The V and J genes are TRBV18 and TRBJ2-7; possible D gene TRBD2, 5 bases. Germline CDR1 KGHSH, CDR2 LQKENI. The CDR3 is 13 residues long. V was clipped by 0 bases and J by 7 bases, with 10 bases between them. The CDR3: CASSPPPPGEQYF. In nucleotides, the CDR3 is TGTGCCAGCTCACCACCCCCCCCGGGGGAGCAGTACTTC.

This CDR3 reads CATSLARGRNYGYTF. The CDR3, as DNA: TGTGCCACCAGCCTAGCCAGGGGGCGCAACTATGGCTACACCTTC. J is TRBJ1-2 and V is TRBV15; TRBD1 aligns across 8 bases. This CDR3 comprises 15 residues. The trim removed 5 bases at V and 2 bases at J, leaving 7 bases unmatched. CDR1 LNHNV and CDR2 YYDKDF come from the germline V gene (reference sequence).

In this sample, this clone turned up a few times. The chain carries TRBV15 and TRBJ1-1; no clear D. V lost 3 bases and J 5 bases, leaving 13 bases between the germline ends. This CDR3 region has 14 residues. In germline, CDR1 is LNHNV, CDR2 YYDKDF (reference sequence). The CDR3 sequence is CATSSHHLWTEAFF. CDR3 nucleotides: TGTGCCACCAGCAGCCATCACTTGTGGACTGAAGCTTTCTTT.

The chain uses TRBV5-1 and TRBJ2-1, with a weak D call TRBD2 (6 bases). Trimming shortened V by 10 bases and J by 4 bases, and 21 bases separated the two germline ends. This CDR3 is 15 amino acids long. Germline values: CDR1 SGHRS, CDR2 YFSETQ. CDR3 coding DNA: TGCGCCTCGAAGGCCGGGACTGGCTTATACAATGAGCAGTTCTTC. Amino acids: CASKAGTGLYNEQFF.

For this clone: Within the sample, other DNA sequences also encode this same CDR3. CDR3 amino acids: CASSLPGNYGYTF. CDR3 bases: TGTGCCAGCAGTTTACCGGGGAACTATGGCTACACCTTC. V and J are TRBV28 and TRBJ1-2; the D is unclear. The germline gives CDR1 MDHEN, CDR2 SYDVKM. Trimming left V 2 bases short and J 2 bases short, with 6 bases between. The CDR3 has 13 amino acids.

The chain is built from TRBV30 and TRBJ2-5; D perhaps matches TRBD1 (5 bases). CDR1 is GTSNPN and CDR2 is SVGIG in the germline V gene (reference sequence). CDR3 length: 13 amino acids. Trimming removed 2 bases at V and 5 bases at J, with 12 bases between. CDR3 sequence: CAWSKGQWETQYF. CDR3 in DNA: TGTGCCTGGAGTAAGGGGCAATGGGAGACCCAGTACTTC.

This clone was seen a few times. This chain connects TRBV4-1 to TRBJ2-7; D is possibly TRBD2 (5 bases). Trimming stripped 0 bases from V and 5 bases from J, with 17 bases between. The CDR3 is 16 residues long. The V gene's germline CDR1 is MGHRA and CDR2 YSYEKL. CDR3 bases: TGCGCCAGCAGCCAAGAAATGGCGGCTAGCAGGAACGAGCAGTACTTC. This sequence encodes CASSQEMAASRNEQYF.

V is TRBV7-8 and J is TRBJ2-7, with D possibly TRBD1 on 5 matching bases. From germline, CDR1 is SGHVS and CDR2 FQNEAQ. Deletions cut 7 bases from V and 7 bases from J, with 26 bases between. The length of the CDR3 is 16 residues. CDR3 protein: CASTYSPGRVVREQYF. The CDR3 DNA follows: TGTGCCAGCACCTATTCCCCCGGCAGGGTGGTCCGGGAGCAGTACTTC. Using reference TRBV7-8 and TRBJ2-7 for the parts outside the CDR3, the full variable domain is GAGVSQSPRYKVAKRGQDVALRCDPISGHVSLFWYQQALGQGPEFLTYFQNEAQLDKSGLPSDRFFAERPEGSVSTLKIQRTQQEDSAVYLCASTYSPGRVVREQYFGPGTRLTVT.

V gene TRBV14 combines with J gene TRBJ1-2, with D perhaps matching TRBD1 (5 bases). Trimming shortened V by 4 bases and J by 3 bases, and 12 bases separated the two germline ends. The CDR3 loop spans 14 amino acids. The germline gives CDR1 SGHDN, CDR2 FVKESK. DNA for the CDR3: TGTGCCAGCAGCCCCACCGGGGGTTACTATGGCTACACCTTC. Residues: CASSPTGGYYGYTF.

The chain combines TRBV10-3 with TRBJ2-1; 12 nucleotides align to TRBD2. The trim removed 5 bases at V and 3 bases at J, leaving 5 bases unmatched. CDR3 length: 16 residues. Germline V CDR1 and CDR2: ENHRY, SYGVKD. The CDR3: CAISTGLAGNYNEQFF. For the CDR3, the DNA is TGTGCCATCAGTACGGGACTAGCGGGCAACTACAATGAGCAGTTCTTC.

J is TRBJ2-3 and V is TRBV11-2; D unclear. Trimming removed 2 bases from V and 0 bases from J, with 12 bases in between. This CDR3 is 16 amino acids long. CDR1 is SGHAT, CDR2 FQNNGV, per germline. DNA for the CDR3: TGTGCCAGCAGCTTAAAGCTCTTTTCGAGCACAGATACGCAGTATTTT. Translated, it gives CASSLKLFSSTDTQYF.

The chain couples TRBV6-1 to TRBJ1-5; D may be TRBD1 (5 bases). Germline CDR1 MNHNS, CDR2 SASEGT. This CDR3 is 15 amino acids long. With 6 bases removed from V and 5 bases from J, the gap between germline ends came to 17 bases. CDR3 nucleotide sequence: TGTGCCAGCAGCATACGCCGACAGCTGGATCAGCCCCAGCATTTT. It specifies CASSIRRQLDQPQHF.

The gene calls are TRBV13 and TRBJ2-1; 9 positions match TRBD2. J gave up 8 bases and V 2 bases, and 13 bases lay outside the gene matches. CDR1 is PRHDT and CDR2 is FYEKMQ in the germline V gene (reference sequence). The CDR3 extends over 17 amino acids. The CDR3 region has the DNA TGTGCCAGCAGCTTACCAATGACTAGCGGAGGGGGCCATGAGCAGTTCTTC. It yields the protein CASSLPMTSGGGHEQFF.

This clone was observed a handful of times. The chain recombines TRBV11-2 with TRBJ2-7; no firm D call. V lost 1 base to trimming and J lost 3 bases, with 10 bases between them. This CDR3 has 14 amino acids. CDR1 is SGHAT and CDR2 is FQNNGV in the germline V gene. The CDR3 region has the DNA TGTGCCAGCAGCTTAGGAGTTGTTGGCTACGAGCAGTACTTC. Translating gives CASSLGVVGYEQYF.

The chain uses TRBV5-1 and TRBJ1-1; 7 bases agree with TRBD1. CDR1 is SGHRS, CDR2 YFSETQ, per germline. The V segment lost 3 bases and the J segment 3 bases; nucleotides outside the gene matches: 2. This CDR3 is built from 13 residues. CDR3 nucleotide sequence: TGCGCCAGCAGCTCCAGGGGGGACACTGAAGCTTTCTTT. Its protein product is CASSSRGDTEAFF.

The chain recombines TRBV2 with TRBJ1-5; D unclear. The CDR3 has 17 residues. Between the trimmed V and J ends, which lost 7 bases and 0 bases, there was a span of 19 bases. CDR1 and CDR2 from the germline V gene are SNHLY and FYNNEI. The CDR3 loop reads CASTDPGELYSNQPQHF. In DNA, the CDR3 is TGTGCCAGCACTGACCCGGGAGAACTTTATAGCAATCAGCCCCAGCATTTT.

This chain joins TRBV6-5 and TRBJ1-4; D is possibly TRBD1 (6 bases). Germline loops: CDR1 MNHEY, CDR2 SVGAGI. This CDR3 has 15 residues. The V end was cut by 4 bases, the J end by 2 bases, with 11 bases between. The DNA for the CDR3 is TGTGCCAGCAGTTCGACAAGGGGGACTAATGAAAAACTGTTTTTT. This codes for CASSSTRGTNEKLFF.

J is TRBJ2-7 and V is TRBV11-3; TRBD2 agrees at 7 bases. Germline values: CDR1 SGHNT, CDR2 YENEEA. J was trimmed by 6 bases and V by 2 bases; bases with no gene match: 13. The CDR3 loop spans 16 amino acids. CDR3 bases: TGTGCCAGCAGCTTACATCCTGGGAGTGGGGAGGGCGAGCAGTACTTC. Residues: CASSLHPGSGEGEQYF.

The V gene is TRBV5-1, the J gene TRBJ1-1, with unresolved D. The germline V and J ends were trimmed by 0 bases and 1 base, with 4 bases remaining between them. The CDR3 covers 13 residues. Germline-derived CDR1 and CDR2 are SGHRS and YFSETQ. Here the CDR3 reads CASSLVKNTEAFF. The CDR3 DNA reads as TGCGCCAGCAGCTTGGTCAAGAACACTGAAGCTTTCTTT.

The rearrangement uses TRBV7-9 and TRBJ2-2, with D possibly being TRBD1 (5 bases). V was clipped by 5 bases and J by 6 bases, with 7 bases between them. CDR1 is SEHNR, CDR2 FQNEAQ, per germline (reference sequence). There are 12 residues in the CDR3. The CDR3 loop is CASSAGSGELFF. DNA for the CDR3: TGTGCCAGCAGCGCAGGGTCCGGGGAGCTGTTTTTT.

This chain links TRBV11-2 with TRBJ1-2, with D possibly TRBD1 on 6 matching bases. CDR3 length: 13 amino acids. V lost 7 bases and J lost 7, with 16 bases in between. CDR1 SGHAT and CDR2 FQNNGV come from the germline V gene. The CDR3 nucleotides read TGTGCCAGCACCACGACAGGAGCTGCTGGCTACACCTTC. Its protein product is CASTTTGAAGYTF.

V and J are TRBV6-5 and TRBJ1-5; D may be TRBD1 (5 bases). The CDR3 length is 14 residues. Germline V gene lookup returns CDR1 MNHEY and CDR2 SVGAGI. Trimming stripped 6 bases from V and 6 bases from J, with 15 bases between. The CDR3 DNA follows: TGTGCCAGCAGACTGGCGGCGGGGGGTCAGCCCCAGCATTTT. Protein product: CASRLAAGGQPQHF.